The entry below describes one T cell receptor (beta chain). Its antigen is as yet unknown. A single record per CDR3 protein comes from TCRdb applying MiXCR to the 5' RACE reads. The sample carries approximately 600,000 distinct CDR3 sequences, over 8.5% recorded once. With 0 bases clipped from V and 5 bases from J, the junction kept 9 bases outside the gene matches. Germline V gene data show CDR1 as SGDLS and CDR2 as YYNGEE. This CDR3 has 17 amino acids. This sample stems from a study of identical twins. General study points: Fewer insertions marked abundant cord blood beta clonotypes; young adult naive trended weakly, memory not at all.

These data are also associated with another study on yellow fever vaccine responses in identical twins.

This sequence was found in a woman aged 18-35 years in good health. V is TRBV9 and J is TRBJ2-7; 12 nucleotides match TRBD2. The sequencing sample was made of PBMCs. The CDR3 DNA reads TGTGCCAGCAGCGTAGTCCCCCTAGCGGGAGGGCCCCACGAGCAGTACTTC. Its protein product is CASSVVPLAGGPHEQYF.